The subject of this entry is one T cell receptor (beta chain). Antigen specificity is unknown. Losses at the gene ends were 5 bases for V and 4 bases for J; bases not matched to a gene: 10. The V gene's germline CDR1 is DFQATT and CDR2 SNEGSKA (reference sequence). CDR3 length equals 15 residues. In TCRdb, the 5' RACE reads were re-called with MiXCR into one record per CDR3 protein. The table has about 110,000 distinct CDR3 sequences, approximately 19% seen once. The data derive from a study of human T cells and chemical hapten exposure. Findings and caveats of the study: DPC sensitization left the count of TCRs above 1 in 1000 unchanged.

Whole blood, unfractionated, served as the material for total RNA extraction. The gene calls are TRBV20-1 and TRBJ1-2; 10 bases map to TRBD1. The origin of this receptor is a human donor in good health. The CDR3 sequence is CSAQGQGTLRYGYTF. For the CDR3, the DNA is TGCAGTGCTCAGGGACAGGGGACCCTCCGCTATGGCTACACCTTC.